This T cell receptor (beta chain) was retrieved from a study of blood T cells in healthy people across ages. Study observations and caveats: It was found that TCR beta diversity correlated strongly with the percentage of naive T cells.

Details on this clonotype: Antigen unknown.

Together with a sample-barcoded 5' primer, a J-beta primer mix was included in a second PCR lasting roughly 6 to 12 cycles. TCRdb processed the 5' RACE reads anew with MiXCR; each CDR3 protein has one entry. The sample lists 650,000 to 1,000,000 distinct CDR3 sequences, under 40% occurring once. Each donor had around 11 milliliters of peripheral blood drawn. CDR1 GTSNPN and CDR2 SVGIG come from the germline V gene (reference sequence). The CDR3 covers 15 residues. V lost 0 bases and J 3 bases, leaving 14 bases between the germline ends. Sequencing was performed on blood. This TCR derives from a man between 18 and 35 years old in good health. The genes are TRBV30 and TRBJ1-2, with no clear D. DNA for the CDR3: TGTGCCTGGAGTGTTCCCCCGGGAGTGTACTATGGCTACACCTTC. This encodes CAWSVPPGVYYGYTF.